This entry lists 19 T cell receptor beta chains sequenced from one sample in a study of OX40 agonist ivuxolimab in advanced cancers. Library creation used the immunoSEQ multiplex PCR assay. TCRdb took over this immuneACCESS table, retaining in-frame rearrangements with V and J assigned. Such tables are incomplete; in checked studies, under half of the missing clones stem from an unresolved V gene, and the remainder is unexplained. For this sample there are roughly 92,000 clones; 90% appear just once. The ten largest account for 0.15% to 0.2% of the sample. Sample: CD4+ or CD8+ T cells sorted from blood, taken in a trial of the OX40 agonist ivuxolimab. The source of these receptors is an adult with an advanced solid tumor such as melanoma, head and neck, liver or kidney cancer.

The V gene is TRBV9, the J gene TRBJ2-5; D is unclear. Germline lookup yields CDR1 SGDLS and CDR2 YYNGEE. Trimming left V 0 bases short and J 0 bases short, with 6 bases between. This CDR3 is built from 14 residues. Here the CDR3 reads CASSVGPDQETQYF. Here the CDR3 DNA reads TGTGCCAGCAGCGTAGGGCCAGACCAAGAGACCCAGTACTTC.

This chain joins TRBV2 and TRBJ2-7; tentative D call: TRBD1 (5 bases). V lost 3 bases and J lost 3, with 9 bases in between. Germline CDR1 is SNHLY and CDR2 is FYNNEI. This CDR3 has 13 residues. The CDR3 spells CASSEETVYEQYF. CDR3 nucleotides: TGTGCCAGCAGTGAGGAGACAGTCTACGAGCAGTACTTC. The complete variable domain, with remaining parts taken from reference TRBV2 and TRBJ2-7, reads EPEVTQTPSHQVTQMGQEVILRCVPISNHLYFYWYRQILGQKVEFLVSFYNNEISEKSEIFDDQFSVERPDGSNFTLKIRSTKLEDSAMYFCASSEETVYEQYFGPGTRLTVT.

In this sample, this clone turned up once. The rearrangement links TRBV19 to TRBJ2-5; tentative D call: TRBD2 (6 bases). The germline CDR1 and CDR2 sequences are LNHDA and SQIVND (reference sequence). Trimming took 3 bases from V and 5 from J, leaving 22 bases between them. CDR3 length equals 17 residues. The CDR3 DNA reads TGTGCCAGTAGTATTGAAACCGGCACCGGAGGGTGGGAGACCCAGTACTTC. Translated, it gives CASSIETGTGGWETQYF.

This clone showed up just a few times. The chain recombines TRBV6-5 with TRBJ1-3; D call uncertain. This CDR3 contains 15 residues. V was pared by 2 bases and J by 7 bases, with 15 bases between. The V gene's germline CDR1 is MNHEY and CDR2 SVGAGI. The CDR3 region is CASSYGGSLENTIYF. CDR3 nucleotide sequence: TGTGCCAGCAGTTACGGAGGCTCTCTGGAGAACACCATATATTTT.

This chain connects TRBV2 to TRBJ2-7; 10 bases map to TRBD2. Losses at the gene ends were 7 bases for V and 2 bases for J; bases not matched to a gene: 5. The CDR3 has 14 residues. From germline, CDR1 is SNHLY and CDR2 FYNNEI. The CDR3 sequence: CASIGTSATYEQYF. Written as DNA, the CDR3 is TGTGCCAGCATCGGGACTAGCGCTACCTACGAGCAGTACTTC.

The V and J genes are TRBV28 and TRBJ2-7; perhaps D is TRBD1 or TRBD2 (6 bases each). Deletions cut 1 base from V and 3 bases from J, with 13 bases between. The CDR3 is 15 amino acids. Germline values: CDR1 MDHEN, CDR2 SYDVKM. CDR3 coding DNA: TGTGCCAGCAGTTTATTAGGGGGGCCGGGCTACGAGCAGTACTTC. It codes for CASSLLGGPGYEQYF. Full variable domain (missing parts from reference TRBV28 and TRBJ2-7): DVKVTQSSRYLVKRTGEKVFLECVQDMDHENMFWYRQDPGLGLRLIYFSYDVKMKEKGDIPEGYSVSREKKERFSLILESASTNQTSMYLCASSLLGGPGYEQYFGPGTRLTVT.

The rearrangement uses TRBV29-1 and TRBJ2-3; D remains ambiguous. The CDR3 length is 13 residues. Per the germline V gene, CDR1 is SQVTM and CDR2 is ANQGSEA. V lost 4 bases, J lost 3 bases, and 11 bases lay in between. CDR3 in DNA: TGCAGCGTTGGCGCCCGAGGAACAGATACGCAGTATTTT. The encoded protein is CSVGARGTDTQYF.

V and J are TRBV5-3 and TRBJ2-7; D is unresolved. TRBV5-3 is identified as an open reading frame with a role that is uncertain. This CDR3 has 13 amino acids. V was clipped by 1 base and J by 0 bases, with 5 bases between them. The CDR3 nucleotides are TGTGCCAGAAGCTTGAGGACCTCCTACGAGCAGTACTTC. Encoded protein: CARSLRTSYEQYF.

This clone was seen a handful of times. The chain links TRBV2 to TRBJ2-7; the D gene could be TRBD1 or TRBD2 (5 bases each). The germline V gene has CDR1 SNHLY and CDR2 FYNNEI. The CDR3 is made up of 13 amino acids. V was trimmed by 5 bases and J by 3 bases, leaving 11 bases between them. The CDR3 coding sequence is TGTGCCAGCAGTCGGGACGGCCGCTACGAGCAGTACTTC. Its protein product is CASSRDGRYEQYF.

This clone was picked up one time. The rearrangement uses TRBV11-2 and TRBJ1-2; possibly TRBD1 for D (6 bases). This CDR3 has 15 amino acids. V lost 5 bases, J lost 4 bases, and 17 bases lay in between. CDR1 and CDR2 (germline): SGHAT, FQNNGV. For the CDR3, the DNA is TGTGCCAGCAGCGTATCCTCAGGGGTGAGCTATGGCTACACCTTC. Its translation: CASSVSSGVSYGYTF.

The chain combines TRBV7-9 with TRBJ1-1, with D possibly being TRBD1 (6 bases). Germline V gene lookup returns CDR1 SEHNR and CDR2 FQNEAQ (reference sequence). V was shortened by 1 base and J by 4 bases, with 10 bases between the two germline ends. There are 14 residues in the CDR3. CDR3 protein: CASSLEGGGTEAFF. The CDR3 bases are TGTGCCAGCAGCTTAGAGGGGGGAGGCACTGAAGCTTTCTTT.

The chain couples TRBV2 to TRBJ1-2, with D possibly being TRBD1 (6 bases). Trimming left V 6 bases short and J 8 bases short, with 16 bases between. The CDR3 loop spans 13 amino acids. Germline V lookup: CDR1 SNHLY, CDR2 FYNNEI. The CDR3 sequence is CASSVRGLRGYTF. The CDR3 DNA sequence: TGTGCCAGCAGCGTCAGGGGTCTGCGGGGCTACACCTTC.

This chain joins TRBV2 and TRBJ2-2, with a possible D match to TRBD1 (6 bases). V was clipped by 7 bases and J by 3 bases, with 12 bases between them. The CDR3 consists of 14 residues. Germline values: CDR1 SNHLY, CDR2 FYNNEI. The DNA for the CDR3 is TGTGCCAGCACCAGAAACAGGGACACCGGGGAGCTGTTTTTT. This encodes CASTRNRDTGELFF.

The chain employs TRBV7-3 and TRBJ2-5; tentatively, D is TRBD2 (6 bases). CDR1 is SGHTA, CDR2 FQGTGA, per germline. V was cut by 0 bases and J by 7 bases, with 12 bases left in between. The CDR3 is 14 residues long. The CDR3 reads CASSLTLAAGTQYF. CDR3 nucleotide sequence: TGTGCCAGCAGCTTAACGTTAGCGGCGGGGACCCAGTACTTC.

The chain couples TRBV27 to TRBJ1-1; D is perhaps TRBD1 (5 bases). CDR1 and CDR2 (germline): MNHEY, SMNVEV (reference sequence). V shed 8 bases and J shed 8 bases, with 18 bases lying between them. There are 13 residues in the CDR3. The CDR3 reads CASRRGGVREAFF. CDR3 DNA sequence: TGTGCCAGCCGACGGGGGGGGGTAAGGGAAGCTTTCTTT.

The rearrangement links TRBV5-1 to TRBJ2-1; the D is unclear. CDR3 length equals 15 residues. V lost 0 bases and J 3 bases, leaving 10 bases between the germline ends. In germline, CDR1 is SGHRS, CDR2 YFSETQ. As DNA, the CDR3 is TGCGCCAGCAGCTTGGGCGGCGTGGGCTACAATGAGCAGTTCTTC. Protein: CASSLGGVGYNEQFF.

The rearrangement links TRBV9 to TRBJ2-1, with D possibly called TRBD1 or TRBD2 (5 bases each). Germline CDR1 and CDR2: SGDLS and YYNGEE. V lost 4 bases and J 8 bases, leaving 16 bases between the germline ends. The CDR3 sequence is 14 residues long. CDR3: CASSSGPPADEQFF. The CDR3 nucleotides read TGTGCCAGCAGCTCGGGACCTCCGGCGGATGAGCAGTTCTTC.

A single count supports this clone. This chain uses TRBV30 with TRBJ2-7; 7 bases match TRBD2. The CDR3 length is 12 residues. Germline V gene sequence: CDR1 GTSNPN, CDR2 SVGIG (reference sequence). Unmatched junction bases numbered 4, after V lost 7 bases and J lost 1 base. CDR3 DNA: TGTGCCTTGGGGCGGGGGTCCTACGAGCAGTACTTC. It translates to CALGRGSYEQYF.

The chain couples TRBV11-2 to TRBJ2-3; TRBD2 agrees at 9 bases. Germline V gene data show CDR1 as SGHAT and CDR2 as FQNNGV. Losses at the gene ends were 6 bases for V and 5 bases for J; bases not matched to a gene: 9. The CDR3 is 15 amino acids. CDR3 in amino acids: CASSRLAASLDTQYF. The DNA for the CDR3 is TGTGCCAGCAGTCGACTAGCGGCTAGTTTAGATACGCAGTATTTT.